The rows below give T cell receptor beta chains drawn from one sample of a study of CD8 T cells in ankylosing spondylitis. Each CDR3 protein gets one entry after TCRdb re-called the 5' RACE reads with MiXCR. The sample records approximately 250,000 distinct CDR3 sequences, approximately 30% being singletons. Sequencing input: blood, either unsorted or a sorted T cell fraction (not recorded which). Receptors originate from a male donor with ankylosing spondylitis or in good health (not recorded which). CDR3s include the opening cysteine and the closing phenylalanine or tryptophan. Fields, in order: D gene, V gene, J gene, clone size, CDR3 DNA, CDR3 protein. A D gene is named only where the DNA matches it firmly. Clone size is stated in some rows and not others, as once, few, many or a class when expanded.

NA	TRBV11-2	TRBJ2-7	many	TGTGCCAGCAGCTTAGATGGGACGGACTACGAGCAGTACTTC	CASSLDGTDYEQYF
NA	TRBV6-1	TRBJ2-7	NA	TGTGCCAGCAGCTTGCACCGAGCGCCGAGCTCCTACGAGCAGTACTTC	CASSLHRAPSSYEQYF
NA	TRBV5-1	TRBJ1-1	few	TGCGCCAGCAGCGCCACCGGGCCTAACACTGAAGCTTTCTTT	CASSATGPNTEAFF
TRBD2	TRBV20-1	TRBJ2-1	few	TGCAGTGCTACAAGCGGGGGGATGGATGAGCAGTTCTTC	CSATSGGMDEQFF
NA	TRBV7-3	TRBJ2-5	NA	TGTGCCAGCAGCTCCCAAGGGGGTGGGATTCAAGAGACCCAGTACTTC	CASSSQGGGIQETQYF
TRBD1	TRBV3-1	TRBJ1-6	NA	TGTGCCAGCAGCCTTGACAGGGTCGCTTCACCCCTCCACTTT	CASSLDRVASPLHF
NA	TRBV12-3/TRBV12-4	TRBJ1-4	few	TGTGCCAGCAGCCCTGATAATGAAAAACTGTTTTTT	CASSPDNEKLFF
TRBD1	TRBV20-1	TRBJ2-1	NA	TGCAGTGCCAGGACAGGAATATACAATGAGCAGTTCTTC	CSARTGIYNEQFF
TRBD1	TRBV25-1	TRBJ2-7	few	TGTGCCAGCAGTGATTGGGGACAGGGGTACGACGAGCAGTACTTC	CASSDWGQGYDEQYF
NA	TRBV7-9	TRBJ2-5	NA	TGTGCCAGCAGCTCCCTGGGATGGGAGACCCAGTACTTC	CASSSLGWETQYF
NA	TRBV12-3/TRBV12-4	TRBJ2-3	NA	TGTGCCAGCAGACCGACCGGTCAGACAGATACGCAGTATTTT	CASRPTGQTDTQYF
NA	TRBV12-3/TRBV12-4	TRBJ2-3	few	TGTGCCAGCAGTTTAGAGTTCGGGGGATTAGATACGCAGTATTTT	CASSLEFGGLDTQYF
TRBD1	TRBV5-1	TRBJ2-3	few	TGCGCCAGCAGCTTGGAGGGGACAGGGCTAAATACGCAGTATTTT	CASSLEGTGLNTQYF
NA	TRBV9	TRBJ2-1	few	TGTGCCAGCAGCGTCGGCGGACCGACAGCCTTCAATGAGCAGTTCTTC	CASSVGGPTAFNEQFF
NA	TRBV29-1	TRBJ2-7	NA	TGCAGCGCCGGGGCAGGTACGGGTGAGCAGTACTTC	CSAGAGTGEQYF
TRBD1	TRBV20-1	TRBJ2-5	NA	TGCAGTGCTATCCCTGACGAGGGGGCACGGGAGACCCAGTACTTC	CSAIPDEGARETQYF
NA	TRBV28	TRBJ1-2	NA	TGTGCCAGCAGTTCCGGGACTTTCCTGGGAGGCTACACCTTC	CASSSGTFLGGYTF
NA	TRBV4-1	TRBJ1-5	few	TGCGCCAGCAGCCAACAAGTGAACAATCAGCCCCAGCATTTT	CASSQQVNNQPQHF
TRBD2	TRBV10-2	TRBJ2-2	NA	TGCGCCAGCAGTGAGCCTCGGGGGGAGGGGACCGGGGAGCTGTTTTTT	CASSEPRGEGTGELFF
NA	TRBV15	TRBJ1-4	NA	TGTGCCACCCGACAGGACACGCAGGAAAAACTGTTTTTT	CATRQDTQEKLFF
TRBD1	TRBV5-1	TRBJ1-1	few	TGCGCCAGCAGCGCCGGGACAGGGGGCGGAAAAGCTTTCTTT	CASSAGTGGGKAFF
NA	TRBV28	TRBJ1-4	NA	TGTGCCAGCAATTCCCCCGCGGGAGAGGTACTGAAGGGAAAACTGTTTTTT	CASNSPAGEVLKGKLFF